This TCR beta chain was sequenced in a study of T-cell memory formation after mild COVID-19 (dated by TCRdb to the early 2020s). For the wider study: Most TCR sequence clusters were specific to one of the two donors. Longitudinal TCRalpha and TCRbeta repertoire sequencing tracked T-cell clones expanding and contracting after mild COVID-19 in two donors. The cohort comprised two young, previously healthy adult volunteers, one female and one male.

With respect to this clonotype: The antigen it binds to is not known. No quality values exist for individual bases; no much larger clone is one base distant.

The sequencer listed for this sample is Illumina NovaSeq 6000. TCRalpha and TCRbeta cDNA libraries were constructed by 5'RACE with constant-segment primers, with sample barcodes and unique molecular identifiers being introduced. Trizol reagent was used to extract RNA from every sample. Library amplification was performed in two PCR steps, and a second sample barcode and Illumina TruSeq adapters were introduced in the second step. The libraries were sequenced on an Illumina NovaSeq using 2 x 150 bp paired-end reads. The study's processing was this. Reads were demultiplexed and collapsed into UMI-guided consensus sequences with migec v1.2.7. With mixcr v2.1.11, UMI consensuses were aligned to TRA and TRB V and J templates and assembled into clonotypes. A clonotype was counted as expanded or contracted only when both edgeR and NoisET called the clonotype significant, with the noise models trained on biological replicates. For edgeR calls, the cutoffs were a false discovery rate-adjusted p below 0.01 and a log2 fold-change threshold of 1. PCA with hierarchical clustering of max-normalized trajectories of the 1000 most abundant clonotypes was used as exploratory dynamics analysis. Each responding clone was given a CD4 or CD8 phenotype based on the CD4+ and CD8+ repertoires, which had been sequenced separately. TCRdb trimmed public reads at Q25 via fastp, called clones via MiXCR and kept in-frame beta chains. One record per CDR3 amino acid sequence lists the most common genes and DNA. Here the V and J calls rest on TCRdb's processing, not on the authors' analysis. This sample has approximately 250,000 distinct CDR3 sequences in its table, and around 15% of those were observed once. The ten largest clones take up around 20% of the sample.

PBMCs were isolated by Ficoll-Paque density gradient centrifugation. Study-level results and caveats: Some responding clones were detected in pre-infection memory, which suggested that pre-existing cross-reactive memory T cells had joined the SARS-CoV-2 response. Only a couple of mild cases were covered in the study, and larger cohorts including severe cases with pre-infection samples were considered necessary. Clones that contracted from day 15 to 85 showed balanced CD4/CD8 phenotypes, whereas a second wave of clones that expanded from day 15 to 37 leaned towards CD4+. Contracting CD4+ clones turned up mainly in the CM and EM memory subsets, whereas EMRA was where CD8+ clones were enriched. SARS-CoV-2 specificity was not confirmed for the second-wave clones peaking on day 37.

Trimming takes 0 bases from V and 11 bases from J, and the germline ends sit 14 bases apart. Spanning cysteine to phenylalanine, the CDR3 consists of 13 amino acids. Solely the CDR3 DNA is kept, with 39 bases framed from the first base. CDR1 and CDR2 (SGHRS, YFSETQ) derive from the germline V gene. This receptor was obtained from a man aged 18 to 30 who had mild COVID-19 (a few samples of this study predate the infection). The sample titles of this study are shuffled in the database, so cell type and time point are left out; the donor was told from shared clones. Material: PBMCs or a T cell subset sorted from them (not recorded which). The chain uses TRBV5-1 and TRBJ1-2, with a tentative D gene TRBD1 over 6 matching bases. This receptor has the CDR3 CASSLEQGGKYTF. The DNA is TGCGCCAGCAGCTTGGAACAGGGCGGGAAATACACCTTC.